The 2 T cell receptor beta chains below come from one sample, sequenced in a study of beta chain features in type 1 diabetes. Reverse transcribing all isolated RNA meant expressed TCRB transcripts were sequenced. The assay was immunoSEQ multiplex PCR, and TCRdb's table has in-frame clones only and misses some. The table has over 300,000 clones, 7% to 9% seen once. The specimen was central memory CD4+ T cells from blood. These receptor sequences come from a woman in her late teens or twenties in good health.

The CDR3 coding sequence is TGCGCCAGCAGCCAAGATGCCTGGGGCGCGACTGGGGCCAACGTCCTGACTTTC. It specifies CASSQDAWGATGANVLTF. The chain couples TRBV4-3 to TRBJ2-6; TRBD1 is a possible D gene (5 bases). Germline assignment: CDR1 LGHNA and CDR2 YSLEER. This CDR3 spans 18 amino acids. V lost 0 bases to trimming and J lost 2 bases, with 14 bases between them.

The V call is TRBV6-5, the J call TRBJ2-5; perhaps TRBD1 as D (6 bases). The assigned J gene may be wrong: the sequence end matches TRBJ2-7 better. Per the germline V gene, CDR1 is MNHEY and CDR2 is SVGAGI. The CDR3 covers 16 residues. The CDR3 protein is CASSYLRGGLNYEQYF. As DNA, the CDR3 is TGTGCCAGCAGTTACCTGAGAGGGGGATTGAACTACGAGCAGTACTTC.